What follows are 24 T cell receptor beta chains derived from one specimen sequenced in a study of T cell repertoires in cytomegalovirus infection. Their recognized antigens are unknown. TCRdb independently ran MiXCR on the reads; one entry per CDR3 protein. The table records fewer than 900,000 distinct CDR3 sequences, roughly 28% of them present only once. This specimen consisted of cultured CD8+ T cells from PBMCs, obtained from culture after CMV antigen stimulation. The receptors shown here come from a human donor in good health (CMV status not recorded). Some clones in this sample may be carry-over from other donors' samples.

This chain uses TRBV10-3 with TRBJ2-7; no clear D. The germline V and J ends were trimmed by 0 bases and 0 bases, with 6 bases remaining between them. Germline V gene sequence: CDR1 ENHRY, CDR2 SYGVKD. The CDR3 totals 14 residues. The CDR3 region is CAISESYGSYEQYV. The CDR3 nucleotides read TGTGCCATCAGTGAGTCTTACGGCTCCTACGAGCAGTACGTC.

Many counts were recorded for this clonotype. This rearrangement joins TRBV7-8 to TRBJ1-4; TRBD1 aligns across 7 bases. V lost 5 bases and J lost 5; bases outside the gene matches: 5. The germline CDR1 and CDR2 sequences are SGHVS and FQNEAQ. This CDR3 has 14 residues. The CDR3 here is CASSLGGSNEKLFF. The CDR3 nucleotides read TGTGCCAGCAGCCTAGGGGGCAGCAATGAAAAACTGTTTTTT. The entire variable domain, with the rest obtained from reference TRBV7-8 and TRBJ1-4, is as follows: GAGVSQSPRYKVAKRGQDVALRCDPISGHVSLFWYQQALGQGPEFLTYFQNEAQLDKSGLPSDRFFAERPEGSVSTLKIQRTQQEDSAVYLCASSLGGSNEKLFFGSGTQLSVL.

V and J are TRBV7-9 and TRBJ1-4; D remains ambiguous. Germline loops: CDR1 SEHNR, CDR2 FQNEAQ (reference sequence). The CDR3 runs to 12 residues. V lost 5 bases, J lost 14 bases, and 15 bases lay in between. CDR3 DNA sequence: TGTGCCAGCAGCGGCATGCGGGATGAGCTGTTTTTT. This translates into CASSGMRDELFF.

This clonotype was detected a few times. The chain joins TRBV19 to TRBJ1-2; D not resolved. Trimming cost V 7 bases and J 6 bases, with 15 bases left between them. The CDR3 spans 13 residues. Germline CDR1 LNHDA, CDR2 SQIVND (reference sequence). The DNA of the CDR3 is TGTGCCAGTACCCACAGAGAAAGAGATGGCTACACCTTC. It yields the protein CASTHRERDGYTF.

The V call is TRBV19, the J call TRBJ2-1; TRBD2 is a possible D gene (6 bases). This CDR3 contains 15 residues. V gave up 1 base and J gave up 3 bases, with 10 bases separating them. Germline CDR1 reads LNHDA; CDR2 reads SQIVND (reference sequence). CDR3 coding DNA: TGTGCCAGTAGTATAGGGGAGACTAGCTACAATGAGCAGTTCTTC. This codes for CASSIGETSYNEQFF. Combining the CDR3 with reference TRBV19 and TRBJ2-1 gives the whole variable domain DGGITQSPKYLFRKEGQNVTLSCEQNLNHDAMYWYRQDPGQGLRLIYYSQIVNDFQKGDIAEGYSVSREKKESFPLTVTSAQKNPTAFYLCASSIGETSYNEQFFGPGTRLTVL.

There are a few counts of this clonotype. This chain connects TRBV4-1 to TRBJ1-4; possibly TRBD1 for D (6 bases). Trimming removed 6 bases from V and 5 bases from J, with 7 bases in between. The CDR3 has 12 amino acids. CDR1 MGHRA and CDR2 YSYEKL come from the germline V gene. The CDR3 DNA reads as TGCGCCAGCAGAGGGGGAAATGAAAAACTGTTTTTT. Translating gives CASRGGNEKLFF.

J is TRBJ1-2 and V is TRBV6-6; D remains ambiguous. V dropped 7 bases and J dropped 4 bases, with 13 bases sitting between them. Germline V gene sequence: CDR1 MNHNY, CDR2 SVGAGI (reference sequence). This CDR3 has 13 amino acids. The CDR3 sequence is CASTSRALYGYTF. The CDR3 DNA reads TGTGCCAGCACTTCTCGGGCCCTCTATGGCTACACCTTC.

The V call is TRBV9, the J call TRBJ2-1; D may correspond to TRBD1 or TRBD2 (6 bases each). Germline V gene lookup returns CDR1 SGDLS and CDR2 YYNGEE. The CDR3 totals 19 residues. The germline V and J ends were trimmed by 4 bases and 1 base, with 24 bases remaining between them. In DNA, the CDR3 is TGTGCCAGCAGCCAACCACGGGGGCCAACCAAGAAATCCTACAATGAGCAGTTCTTC. This gives the protein CASSQPRGPTKKSYNEQFF. The full variable domain, in which reference TRBV9 and TRBJ2-1 provide the parts outside the CDR3, is DSGVTQTPKHLITATGQRVTLRCSPRSGDLSVYWYQQSLDQGLQFLIQYYNGEERAKGNILERFSAQQFPDLHSELNLSSLELGDSALYFCASSQPRGPTKKSYNEQFFGPGTRLTVL.

There are a few counts of this clonotype. The V gene is TRBV7-9, the J gene TRBJ2-6; 8 positions match TRBD1. The CDR3 totals 19 residues. Germline trimming cut 3 bases from V and 3 bases from J; bases unmatched to any gene: 13. CDR1 and CDR2 from the germline V gene are SEHNR and FQNEAQ (reference sequence). The CDR3 sequence: CASSFPGQAAPDGANVLTF. The CDR3 nucleotides read TGTGCCAGCAGCTTCCCGGGACAGGCCGCCCCTGATGGGGCCAACGTCCTGACTTTC.

This chain joins TRBV6-1 and TRBJ2-1, with D uncertain. Trimming left V 10 bases short and J 8 bases short, with 9 bases between. The CDR3 contains 10 residues. The germline V gene encodes CDR1 MNHNS and CDR2 SASEGT. The CDR3 reads CATLPYEQFF. The CDR3 nucleotides are TGTGCCACCTTGCCCTATGAGCAGTTCTTC.

This clonotype was counted a few times. The gene calls are TRBV6-2 or TRBV6-3 and TRBJ1-6, with TRBD1 as a possible D gene (5 bases). Germline V gene data show CDR1 as MNHEY and CDR2 as SVGEGT. Between the trimmed V and J ends, which lost 4 bases and 1 base, there was a span of 14 bases. This CDR3 comprises 17 residues. CDR3 sequence: CASSFYDRRSYNSPLHF. As DNA, the CDR3 is TGTGCCAGCAGTTTCTATGACAGAAGGTCCTATAATTCACCCCTCCACTTT.

This clonotype was detected many times. V gene TRBV6-1 combines with J gene TRBJ2-1; possible D gene TRBD1, 6 bases. CDR3 length equals 14 residues. CDR1 and CDR2 (germline): MNHNS, SASEGT. Trimming stripped 5 bases from V and 4 bases from J, with 12 bases between. For the CDR3, the DNA is TGTGCCAGCAGTTTGCCAGGGACATACAATGAGCAGTTCTTC. Translating gives CASSLPGTYNEQFF.

This chain uses TRBV7-6 with TRBJ2-7, with D possibly TRBD2 on 6 matching bases. Germline lookup yields CDR1 SGHVS and CDR2 FNYEAQ. This CDR3 contains 16 residues. Trimming took 5 bases from V and 1 from J, leaving 18 bases between them. The CDR3 spells CASSPGGAGLSYEQYF. The CDR3 DNA sequence: TGTGCCAGCAGCCCCGGAGGGGCAGGGCTATCCTACGAGCAGTACTTC.

The V gene is TRBV27, the J gene TRBJ2-3, with TRBD1 identical over 7 bases. CDR1 is MNHEY and CDR2 is SMNVEV in the germline V gene (reference sequence). CDR3 length equals 12 residues. The V segment lost 9 bases and the J segment 9 bases; nucleotides outside the gene matches: 9. The CDR3 sequence: CASQTGSLTQYF. The CDR3, as DNA: TGTGCCAGTCAGACAGGGAGTCTGACGCAGTATTTT.

This chain links TRBV12-3 or TRBV12-4 with TRBJ2-5, with D perhaps matching TRBD1 or TRBD2 (6 bases each). The CDR3 runs 16 residues. V lost 3 bases, J lost 3 bases, and 17 bases lay in between. CDR3 sequence (DNA): TGTGCCAGCAGTTTCATAACGGGGGCCCTCAAAGAGACCCAGTACTTC. This encodes CASSFITGALKETQYF.

This clonotype came up many times. J is TRBJ1-1 and V is TRBV6-1; the match to TRBD1 covers 7 bases. Germline assignment: CDR1 MNHNS and CDR2 SASEGT. The V segment lost 6 bases and the J segment 5 bases; nucleotides outside the gene matches: 9. The CDR3 has 14 amino acids. The CDR3 loop is CASSPAQGITEAFF. The CDR3 coding sequence is TGTGCCAGCAGCCCCGCACAGGGGATAACTGAAGCTTTCTTT.

On this clonotype: The junction and the germline gene differ at one end; a read error may be behind it. The V and J genes are TRBV10-3 and TRBJ1-2; D is unresolved. The CDR3 loop spans 15 amino acids. In germline, CDR1 is ENHRY, CDR2 SYGVKD. The CDR3 bases are TGTGCCATCAGGCCGATGGACGGGGAGCCCTATAGCTACACCTTC. The encoded protein is CAIRPMDGEPYSYTF.

The chain carries TRBV11-3 and TRBJ1-1; 7 bases are shared with TRBD1. CDR3 size: 14 residues. Trimming removed 5 bases from V and 1 base from J; junction bases left unmatched: 4. CDR1 SGHNT and CDR2 YENEEA come from the germline V gene. CDR3 amino acids: CASSKTGRNTEAFF. The DNA for the CDR3 is TGTGCCAGCAGCAAGACAGGGCGGAACACTGAAGCTTTCTTT.

This clonotype showed up many times. The V gene is TRBV7-8, the J gene TRBJ1-1; 7 nucleotides align to TRBD1. CDR1 SGHVS and CDR2 FQNEAQ come from the germline V gene. CDR3 size: 14 residues. V gave up 7 bases and J gave up 0 bases; unmatched junction bases: 5. In DNA form, the CDR3 reads TGTGCCAGCACCACAGGGGCCGTGAACACTGAAGCTTTCTTT. This translates into CASTTGAVNTEAFF.

The rearrangement joins TRBV29-1 to TRBJ2-7; 8 bases match TRBD2. Trimming removed 6 bases from V and 2 bases from J; junction bases left unmatched: 6. There are 13 residues in the CDR3. Germline loops: CDR1 SQVTM, CDR2 ANQGSEA. The CDR3, as DNA: TGCAGCGTCTTAGCGGGGAGACCCTACGAGCAGTACTTC. Residues: CSVLAGRPYEQYF.

Only a few counts were recorded for this clonotype. The chain is built from TRBV6-2 or TRBV6-3 and TRBJ1-1, with D possibly TRBD1 on 5 matching bases. CDR3 length equals 14 residues. Germline V gene data show CDR1 as MNHEY and CDR2 as SVGEGT. V lost 2 bases and J lost 4, with 11 bases in between. The CDR3 protein is CASSYGTWSTEAFF. Written as DNA, the CDR3 is TGTGCCAGCAGTTACGGGACGTGGAGCACTGAAGCTTTCTTT.

This chain links TRBV13 with TRBJ2-4, with unresolved D. Trimming shortened V by 0 bases and J by 6 bases, and 3 bases separated the two germline ends. This CDR3 contains 12 residues. In germline, CDR1 is PRHDT, CDR2 FYEKMQ (reference sequence). The chain's CDR3 is CASSLGLNIQYF. Written as DNA, the CDR3 is TGTGCCAGCAGCTTAGGCCTAAACATTCAGTACTTC. The whole variable domain, filled in from reference TRBV13 and TRBJ2-4, reads AAGVIQSPRHLIKEKRETATLKCYPIPRHDTVYWYQQGPGQDPQFLISFYEKMQSDKGSIPDRFSAQQFSDYHSELNMSSLELGDSALYFCASSLGLNIQYFGAGTRLSVL.

J is TRBJ2-5 and V is TRBV5-6, with 10 bases matching TRBD2. The CDR3 extends over 15 amino acids. Germline V gives CDR1 SGHDT, CDR2 YYEEEE. The J segment lost 5 bases and the V segment lost 4 bases, leaving 8 bases of the junction unmatched. CDR3 loop: CASSTSGGAVETQYF. In nucleotides, the CDR3 is TGTGCCAGCAGCACCAGCGGGGGGGCGGTTGAGACCCAGTACTTC.

The J gene is TRBJ2-7, the V gene TRBV7-9; D is unclear. Trimming pared 2 bases from V and 0 bases from J, leaving 11 bases between. The CDR3 length is 15 residues. Germline-derived CDR1 and CDR2 are SEHNR and FQNEAQ (reference sequence). The CDR3: CASSLNTVSSYEQYF. In DNA, the CDR3 is TGTGCCAGCAGCTTAAATACAGTATCCTCCTACGAGCAGTACTTC.